Described below is a single T cell receptor (beta chain) sequence and its context. The antigen is not known. This specimen belongs to a study of T cells in localized non-small cell lung cancer. Study observations and caveats: As only one tumor region underwent sequencing, heterogeneity remains possible. Adjacent lung tissue had a median around 57 of the top 100 clones found in the tumor. Compared with tumor, uninvolved adjacent lung displayed greater T cell clonality, ranking highest overall.

With 6 bases clipped from V and 5 bases from J, the junction kept 6 bases outside the gene matches. Germline lookup yields CDR1 MNHEY and CDR2 SMNVEV (reference sequence). CDR3 length: 14 residues. Data came from immunoSEQ multiplex PCR; TCRdb stores just in-frame clones and leaves some out. The repertoire consists of more than 45,000 clones, with about nine tenths occurring once and the leading ten covering more than 15%. The sequenced sample was peripheral blood, obtained before any cancer treatment. The TCR comes from a male donor at least 60 years old with stage III squamous cell lung carcinoma. This chain uses TRBV27 with TRBJ1-1; 10 bases align to TRBD1. CDR3 bases: TGTGCCAGCAGACGACAGGGGGCGAGGACTGAAGCTTTCTTT. Its protein is CASRRQGARTEAFF.